This passage covers 27 T cell receptor beta chains from one sample sequenced in a study of T cells in Graves' hyperthyroidism and ophthalmopathy. Amplification yielded TCR beta CDR3 regions, with RNA transcripts as the source. The HTBI primer set drove a first-round RT-PCR of the TCR CDR3. Via MiXCR, TCRdb re-called the multiplex PCR reads, giving one row per CDR3 protein. Among around 500,000 distinct CDR3 sequences listed, about 20% were seen once. Input material: blood. The receptors derive from a woman in her seventies with Graves' ophthalmopathy.

This clonotype appeared many times. The CDR3 is CASSPPPYPSSYNEQFF. Here the CDR3 DNA reads TGTGCCAGCAGCCCTCCCCCTTATCCGAGCTCCTACAATGAGCAGTTCTTC. J is TRBJ2-1 and V is TRBV28, with D hard to call. This CDR3 spans 17 amino acids. The ends were cut back, 6 bases at V and 0 bases at J, with 18 bases in the middle. Germline values: CDR1 MDHEN, CDR2 SYDVKM.

This clonotype has ten or more counts. This chain uses TRBV20-1 with TRBJ2-7, with 9 nucleotides matching TRBD2. The V segment lost 2 bases and the J segment 6 bases; nucleotides outside the gene matches: 5. Germline values: CDR1 DFQATT, CDR2 SNEGSKA (reference sequence). The CDR3 is 13 residues long. The CDR3 is CSARLAGQGEQYF. The CDR3 DNA reads TGCAGTGCTAGACTAGCGGGACAAGGCGAGCAGTACTTC.

In this sample, this clonotype turned up many times. The rearrangement uses TRBV15 and TRBJ2-7; a weak D match, TRBD2 (6 bases). CDR1 and CDR2 (germline): LNHNV, YYDKDF (reference sequence). The germline V and J ends were trimmed by 5 bases and 4 bases, with 24 bases remaining between them. The CDR3 has 17 residues. Here the CDR3 reads CATSPGTWPAFTYEQYF. The DNA for the CDR3 is TGTGCCACCAGCCCCGGGACTTGGCCCGCATTTACATACGAGCAGTACTTC.

This clonotype was counted ten times or more. The rearrangement links TRBV28 to TRBJ1-1, with a weak D call TRBD1 (5 bases). CDR3 size: 14 residues. Germline values: CDR1 MDHEN, CDR2 SYDVKM. The V and J ends lost 7 bases and 2 bases respectively, with 14 bases between them. The chain's CDR3 is CASTNSGGNTEAFF. CDR3 nucleotides: TGTGCCAGCACAAACAGCGGGGGAAACACTGAAGCTTTCTTT.

V usage is TRBV12-5 and J usage is TRBJ1-1; the match to TRBD1 covers 10 bases. The length of the CDR3 is 15 residues. J was trimmed by 4 bases and V by 6 bases; bases with no gene match: 8. CDR1 is LGHNT and CDR2 is FRNRAP in the germline V gene. CDR3 in amino acids: CASGGDRGLSTEAFF. In nucleotides, the CDR3 is TGTGCTAGTGGAGGGGACAGGGGTTTGAGCACTGAAGCTTTCTTT.

This clonotype was detected a few times. The chain links TRBV29-1 to TRBJ1-2; D unclear. The CDR3 loop spans 12 amino acids. The V and J ends lost 6 bases and 4 bases respectively, with 12 bases between them. Germline values: CDR1 SQVTM, CDR2 ANQGSEA. CDR3 protein: CSVASTSYGYTF. CDR3 sequence (DNA): TGCAGCGTCGCCTCGACCAGCTATGGCTACACCTTC.

The J gene is TRBJ2-1, the V gene TRBV30; D is perhaps TRBD1 or TRBD2 (5 bases each). Germline V lookup: CDR1 GTSNPN, CDR2 SVGIG (reference sequence). V dropped 4 bases and J dropped 6 bases, with 13 bases sitting between them. This CDR3 contains 13 residues. CDR3 amino acids: CAWTTGPSNEQFF. As DNA, the CDR3 is TGTGCCTGGACCACGGGACCGAGCAATGAGCAGTTCTTC.

The chain recombines TRBV6-4 with TRBJ2-3, with 8 bases aligning to TRBD2. Trimming cost V 6 bases and J 4 bases; bases outside gene matches: 9. Germline V gives CDR1 MRHNA, CDR2 SNTAGT. The CDR3 spans 15 residues. The CDR3 here is CASREAGVSADTQYF. The CDR3 nucleotides are TGTGCCAGCAGGGAAGCGGGAGTAAGCGCAGATACGCAGTATTTT.

The chain carries TRBV6-5 and TRBJ2-1; 7 nucleotides line up with TRBD2. V was clipped by 0 bases and J by 10 bases; unmatched bases: 9. Germline V lookup: CDR1 MNHEY, CDR2 SVGAGI. This CDR3 has 15 amino acids. The CDR3: CASSYSAGVGGEQFF. CDR3 DNA sequence: TGTGCCAGCAGTTACTCTGCGGGAGTGGGCGGCGAGCAGTTCTTC.

This clonotype was detected a few times. The V call is TRBV10-3, the J call TRBJ1-1; D is unresolved. The V end was cut by 5 bases, the J end by 0 bases, with 13 bases between. This CDR3 contains 15 residues. Per the germline V gene, CDR1 is ENHRY and CDR2 is SYGVKD. The CDR3 nucleotides are TGTGCCATCAGTAACTTCAGGAGAATGAACACTGAAGCTTTCTTT. Its protein is CAISNFRRMNTEAFF.

The CDR3, as DNA: TGCGCCAGCAGCCGAACAGACAGCAACACTGAAGCTTTCTTT. Amino acids: CASSRTDSNTEAFF. The J gene is TRBJ1-1, the V gene TRBV5-1; tentatively, D is TRBD1 (5 bases). Germline loops: CDR1 SGHRS, CDR2 YFSETQ. The CDR3 is made up of 14 amino acids. The V end lost 4 bases, the J end lost 2 bases, and 12 bases lay between the germline ends.

Ten or more counts support this clonotype. This chain uses TRBV20-1 with TRBJ2-7; 12 bases match TRBD1. CDR1 and CDR2 (germline): DFQATT, SNEGSKA (reference sequence). The CDR3 has 13 amino acids. With V trimmed by 5 bases and J by 4 bases, 3 bases remained unmatched. The CDR3 region has the DNA TGCAGTGCTGGGGACAGGGGGCTTTACGAGCAGTACTTC. Translated, it gives CSAGDRGLYEQYF.

In its sample, this clonotype was seen a few times. The chain uses TRBV2 and TRBJ1-3; perhaps TRBD1 as D (5 bases). With 6 bases removed from V and 0 bases from J, the gap between germline ends came to 12 bases. The CDR3 has 15 amino acids. From germline, CDR1 is SNHLY and CDR2 FYNNEI. The CDR3 sequence is CASRKPGISGNTIYF. The CDR3 region has the DNA TGTGCCAGCAGAAAACCAGGGATCTCTGGAAACACCATATATTTT.

This clonotype has just a few counts. This sequence joins TRBV5-1 and TRBJ1-6; D call uncertain. This CDR3 comprises 13 residues. Germline loops: CDR1 SGHRS, CDR2 YFSETQ. The V and J ends lost 0 bases and 7 bases respectively, with 5 bases between them. The CDR3 bases are TGCGCCAGCAGCTTGGAGCTCAATTCACCCCTCCACTTT. Translated, it gives CASSLELNSPLHF.

The chain carries TRBV29-1 and TRBJ1-1; 8 bases are a match to TRBD1. CDR1 SQVTM and CDR2 ANQGSEA come from the germline V gene. With 6 bases clipped from V and 5 bases from J, the junction kept 8 bases outside the gene matches. This CDR3 spans 13 amino acids. The CDR3 loop reads CSVHRGGDTEAFF. DNA for the CDR3: TGCAGCGTCCACAGGGGGGGGGATACTGAAGCTTTCTTT.

The genes are TRBV12-3 or TRBV12-4 and TRBJ2-1; D perhaps matches TRBD2 (5 bases). This CDR3 contains 12 residues. Trimming stripped 5 bases from V and 6 bases from J, with 8 bases between. In DNA, the CDR3 is TGTGCCAGCAGTACCCTAGCCAATGAGCAGTTCTTC. As protein: CASSTLANEQFF.

The V call is TRBV11-2, the J call TRBJ1-1; TRBD1 aligns across 7 bases. The junction had 8 bases not matched to a gene; V was cut back by 5 bases and J by 11 bases. The CDR3 totals 12 residues. The V gene's germline CDR1 is SGHAT and CDR2 FQNNGV. The CDR3 spells CASSARQGRAFF. The CDR3 coding sequence is TGTGCCAGCAGCGCCAGACAGGGTCGGGCTTTCTTT.

Ten or more counts support this clonotype. The rearrangement links TRBV7-2 to TRBJ2-2; D is unclear. The CDR3 totals 12 residues. Trimming cost V 7 bases and J 7 bases, with 10 bases left between them. Per the germline V gene, CDR1 is SGHTA and CDR2 is FQGNSA. CDR3 nucleotide sequence: TGTGCCAGCAAAGGAGAAAGCGGGGAGCTGTTTTTT. It is translated as CASKGESGELFF.

This clonotype has a handful of counts. V is TRBV7-8 and J is TRBJ2-7, with 12 bases matching TRBD2. With 3 bases clipped from V and 7 bases from J, the junction kept 4 bases outside the gene matches. CDR3 length: 14 amino acids. Germline V gene sequence: CDR1 SGHVS, CDR2 FQNEAQ. CDR3 in DNA: TGTGCCAGCAGCTTCCTAGCGGGAGGGGAGGAGCAGTACTTC. It is translated as CASSFLAGGEEQYF.

This clonotype was observed many times. The chain joins TRBV28 to TRBJ1-1; D is undetermined. CDR1 is MDHEN, CDR2 SYDVKM, per germline. The germline V and J ends were trimmed by 3 bases and 6 bases, with 5 bases remaining between them. There are 11 residues in the CDR3. The CDR3 sequence is CASSFLSEAFF. CDR3 nucleotide sequence: TGTGCCAGCAGTTTTCTATCTGAAGCTTTCTTT.

This clonotype was picked up many times. This chain joins TRBV29-1 and TRBJ2-1, with 7 bases fitting TRBD2. The CDR3 sequence is 13 residues long. Unmatched junction bases numbered 7, after V lost 4 bases and J lost 7 bases. Per the germline V gene, CDR1 is SQVTM and CDR2 is ANQGSEA. The CDR3 sequence is CSVVAGKGNEQFF. CDR3 in DNA: TGCAGCGTTGTAGCGGGTAAGGGGAATGAGCAGTTCTTC.

The chain couples TRBV25-1 to TRBJ1-2, with 10 bases fitting TRBD1. The germline V gene has CDR1 MGHDK and CDR2 SYGVNS. The V and J ends lost 1 base and 3 bases, in that order; junction bases with no gene match: 5. The CDR3 is 16 residues long. The CDR3 DNA reads as TGTGCCAGCAGTGAATCGACAGGGGGCGCGTACTATGGCTACACCTTC. Translating gives CASSESTGGAYYGYTF.

This clonotype occurred a few times. The gene calls are TRBV9 and TRBJ1-1; D might be TRBD1 (5 bases). CDR1 is SGDLS, CDR2 YYNGEE, per germline. The CDR3 has 14 amino acids. Trimming took off 3 bases at V and 2 bases at J, with 11 bases between the two ends. The CDR3, as DNA: TGTGCCAGCAGCGGAACACAGGTAAACACTGAAGCTTTCTTT. Its translation: CASSGTQVNTEAFF.

V is TRBV15 and J is TRBJ1-6, with no clear D. The CDR3 runs to 16 residues. Trimming removed 1 base at V and 0 bases at J, with 7 bases between. CDR1 is LNHNV, CDR2 YYDKDF, per germline (reference sequence). The CDR3 reads CATSRGGSSYNSPLHF. The DNA of the CDR3 is TGTGCCACCAGCAGAGGAGGGAGCTCCTATAATTCACCCCTCCACTTT.

This clonotype was counted at least ten times. V gene TRBV12-3 or TRBV12-4 combines with J gene TRBJ2-7; the match to TRBD1 covers 9 bases. This CDR3 comprises 15 residues. V was clipped by 6 bases and J by 6 bases; unmatched bases: 12. The CDR3 DNA sequence: TGTGCCAGCAGCCGAGTACAGGGGGCCGACAGCGAGCAGTACTTC. It encodes CASSRVQGADSEQYF.

The chain joins TRBV5-6 to TRBJ1-2; D is undetermined. CDR3 length: 13 residues. Per germline, CDR1 SGHDT and CDR2 YYEEEE. Trimming shortened V by 5 bases and J by 2 bases, and 10 bases separated the two germline ends. DNA for the CDR3: TGTGCCAGCAGACCGGACGGGAACTATGGCTACACCTTC. Its protein is CASRPDGNYGYTF.

In its sample, this clonotype was seen a few times. The rearrangement joins TRBV9 to TRBJ1-5, with unresolved D. The CDR3 has 15 amino acids. CDR1 is SGDLS and CDR2 is YYNGEE in the germline V gene. V was cut by 1 base and J by 0 bases, with 8 bases left in between. In DNA, the CDR3 is TGTGCCAGCAGCGTAAGCGGGGATAGCAATCAGCCCCAGCATTTT. The encoded protein is CASSVSGDSNQPQHF.